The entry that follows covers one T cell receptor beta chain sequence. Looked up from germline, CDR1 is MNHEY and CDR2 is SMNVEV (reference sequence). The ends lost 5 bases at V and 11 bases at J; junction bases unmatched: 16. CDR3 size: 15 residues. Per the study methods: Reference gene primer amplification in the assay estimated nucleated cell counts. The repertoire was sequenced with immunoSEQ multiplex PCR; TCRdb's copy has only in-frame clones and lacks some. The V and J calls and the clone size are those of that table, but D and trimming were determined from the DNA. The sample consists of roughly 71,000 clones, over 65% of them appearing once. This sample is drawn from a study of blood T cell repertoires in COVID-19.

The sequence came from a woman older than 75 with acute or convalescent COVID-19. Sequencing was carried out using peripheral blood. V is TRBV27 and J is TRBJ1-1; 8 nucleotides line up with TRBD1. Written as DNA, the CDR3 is TGTGCCAGCAGTGACAGGGACAGGTCCTCTCAACGGGCTTTCTTT. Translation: CASSDRDRSSQRAFF.